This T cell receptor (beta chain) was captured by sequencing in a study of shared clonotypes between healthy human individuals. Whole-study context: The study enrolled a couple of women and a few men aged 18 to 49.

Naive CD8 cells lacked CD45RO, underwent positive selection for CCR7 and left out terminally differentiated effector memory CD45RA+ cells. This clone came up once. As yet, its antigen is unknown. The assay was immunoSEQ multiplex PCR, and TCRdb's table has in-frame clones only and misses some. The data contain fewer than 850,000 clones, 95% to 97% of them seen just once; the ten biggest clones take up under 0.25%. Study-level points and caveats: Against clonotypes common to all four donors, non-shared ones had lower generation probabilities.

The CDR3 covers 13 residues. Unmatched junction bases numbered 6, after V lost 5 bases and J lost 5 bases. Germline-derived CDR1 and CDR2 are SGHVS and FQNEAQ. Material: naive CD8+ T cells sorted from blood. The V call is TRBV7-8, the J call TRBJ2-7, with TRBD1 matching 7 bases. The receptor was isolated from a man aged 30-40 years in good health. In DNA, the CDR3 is TGTGCCAGCAGCCGACAGGGTCCGGACGAGCAGTACTTC. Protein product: CASSRQGPDEQYF.